This TCR beta chain emerged from a study of shared clonotypes between healthy human individuals. It was CD45RO-negative cells, positively selected for CCR7, that made up naive CD8 cells, with terminally differentiated effector memory CD45RA+ cells excluded. CDR3 length: 17 residues. The V and J ends lost 0 bases and 1 base respectively, with 13 bases between them. Per the germline V gene, CDR1 is SGDLS and CDR2 is YYNGEE. The table came from immunoSEQ multiplex PCR; TCRdb's copy has only in-frame clones and leaves some out. Of about 1,900,000 clones listed, approximately 94% were seen once; the top ten hold approximately 1%.

This sequence originates from a man aged 18-30 years in good health. Sequenced: naive CD8+ T cells sorted from blood. The chain combines TRBV9 with TRBJ2-2; D is perhaps TRBD2 (6 bases). As DNA, the CDR3 is TGTGCCAGCAGCGTAGGTGGGGAGGCCGTGAACACCGGGGAGCTGTTTTTT. Translation: CASSVGGEAVNTGELFF.